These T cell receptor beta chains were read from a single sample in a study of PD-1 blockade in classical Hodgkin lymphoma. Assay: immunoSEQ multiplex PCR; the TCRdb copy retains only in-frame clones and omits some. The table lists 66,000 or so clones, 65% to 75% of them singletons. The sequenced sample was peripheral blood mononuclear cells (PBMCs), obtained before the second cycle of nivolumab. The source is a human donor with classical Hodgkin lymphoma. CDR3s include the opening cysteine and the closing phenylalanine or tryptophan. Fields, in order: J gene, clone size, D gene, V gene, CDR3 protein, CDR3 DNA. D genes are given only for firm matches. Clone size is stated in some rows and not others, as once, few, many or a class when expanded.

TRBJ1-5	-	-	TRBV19	CASSLLGPLGNQPQHF	TGTGCCAGTAGTCTATTGGGGCCCCTTGGCAATCAGCCCCAGCATTTT
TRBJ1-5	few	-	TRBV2	CASSESNQPQHF	TGTGCCAGCAGTGAGAGTAATCAGCCCCAGCATTTT
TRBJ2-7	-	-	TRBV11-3	CASSLGGGYEQYF	TGTGCCAGCAGCTTGGGGGGAGGTTACGAGCAGTACTTC
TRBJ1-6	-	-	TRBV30	CAWSAGVRNSPLHF	TGTGCCTGGAGTGCAGGGGTCCGGAATTCACCCCTCCACTTT
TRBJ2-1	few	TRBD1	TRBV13	CASSLGPGQGPYNEQFF	TGTGCCAGCAGCTTAGGACCGGGACAGGGGCCCTACAATGAGCAGTTCTTC
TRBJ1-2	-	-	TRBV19	CASSRGLGYTF	TGTGCCAGTAGTAGGGGACTAGGCTACACCTTC
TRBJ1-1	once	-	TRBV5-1	CATTLSGEAEAFF	TGCGCCACCACCCTCTCAGGGGAGGCTGAAGCTTTCTTT
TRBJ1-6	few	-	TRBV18	CASSPTGVGSPLHF	TGTGCCAGCTCACCAACGGGGGTTGGGTCACCCCTCCACTTT
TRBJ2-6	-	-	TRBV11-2	CASSLDHWDVLTF	TGTGCCAGCAGCTTAGATCACTGGGACGTCCTGACTTTC
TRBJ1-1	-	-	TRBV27	CASSFGGDTEAFF	TGTGCCAGCAGTTTCGGGGGGGACACTGAAGCTTTCTTT
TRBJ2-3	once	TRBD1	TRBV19	CASSPPGQLTGADTQYF	TGTGCCAGTAGCCCCCCGGGACAGCTAACCGGGGCAGATACGCAGTATTTT
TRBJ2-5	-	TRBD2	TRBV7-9	CASSVWTSGKETQYF	TGTGCCAGCAGCGTCTGGACTAGCGGGAAGGAGACCCAGTACTTC
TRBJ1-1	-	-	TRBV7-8	CASSLEVNTEAFF	TGTGCCAGCAGCTTAGAAGTGAACACTGAAGCTTTCTTT
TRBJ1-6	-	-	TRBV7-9	CASSLGRTVPGDSPLHF	TGTGCCAGCAGCTTAGGTAGGACAGTTCCTGGGGATTCACCCCTCCACTTT
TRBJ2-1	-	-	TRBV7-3	CASSASSGGYNEQFF	TGTGCCAGCAGCGCAAGCAGCGGAGGCTACAATGAGCAGTTCTTC